This is a list of T cell receptor beta chains from one sample in a study of blood T cell repertoires in COVID-19. The data were produced by immunoSEQ multiplex PCR, yet TCRdb's version contains in-frame clones alone and is incomplete. The sample carries around 450,000 clones, 90% recorded once. Sequencing used PBMCs or T cells enriched from blood (not recorded which). The receptors originated from a man aged 18 to 29 who had recovered from COVID-19. CDR3s include the opening cysteine and the closing phenylalanine or tryptophan. A D gene is named only where the DNA matches it firmly. Rows may omit the clone size; those that give it use once, few, many or a size class.

-,TRBV5-1,TRBJ2-1,TRBD1,TGCGCCAGCTCTGTCCGGGACAGCGGTAATGAGCAGTTCTTC,CASSVRDSGNEQFF
-,TRBV5-1,TRBJ1-6,TRBD1,TGCGCCAGCAGCCTATCTGGACAGGGTGAGGCTTCACCCCTCCACTTT,CASSLSGQGEASPLHF
once,TRBV14,TRBJ1-3,-,TGTGCCAGCAGCCAAGGGGGCAGCCACTCTGGAAACACCATATATTTT,CASSQGGSHSGNTIYF
-,TRBV18,TRBJ1-5,-,TGTGCCAGCTCCCCGGGGGGCAATCAGCCCCAGCATTTT,CASSPGGNQPQHF
few,TRBV2,TRBJ2-7,TRBD1,TGTGCCAGCGGGACAGACTCTTACGAGCAGTACTTC,CASGTDSYEQYF
-,TRBV27,TRBJ2-7,TRBD2,TGTGCCAGCAGTTACAGCGGGGGGGCCCGGTACGAGCAGTACTTC,CASSYSGGARYEQYF
-,TRBV7-8,TRBJ1-2,-,TGTGCCAGCAGCTCGGACCCGGCGCGGGGGTACTATGGCTACACCTTC,CASSSDPARGYYGYTF
-,TRBV18,TRBJ2-7,-,TGTGCCAGCTCACCAGGGGCGACGTTCGGGTTATACGAGCAGTACTTC,CASSPGATFGLYEQYF
-,TRBV15,TRBJ2-7,-,TGTGCCACCAGCAGAGATCCCTTCGGCGAGCAGTACTTC,CATSRDPFGEQYF
-,TRBV3-1/TRBV3-2,TRBJ2-7,TRBD1,TGTGCCAGCAGCCCAGGGACAGTGAACTCCTACGAGCAGTACTTC,CASSPGTVNSYEQYF
-,TRBV19,TRBJ2-1,TRBD2,TGTGCCAGTAGTAGCACGGGGGGGCCTTGGGATGAGCAGTTCTTC,CASSSTGGPWDEQFF
-,TRBV18,TRBJ1-1,-,TGTGCCAGCTCACCAGTACCCCCGGACACTGAAGCTTTCTTT,CASSPVPPDTEAFF
-,TRBV9,TRBJ1-2,TRBD1,TGTGCCAGCAGCGTAGGACAGGGGTATGGCTACACCTTC,CASSVGQGYGYTF
once,TRBV27,TRBJ1-6,-,TGTGCCAGCAGATCACAGGGTGTTTATTCACCCCTCCACTTT,CASRSQGVYSPLHF
-,TRBV9,TRBJ1-4,-,TGTGCCAGCAGCGTAGGAGCGGCGGGGCCCGAAAAACTGTTTTTT,CASSVGAAGPEKLFF
-,TRBV9,TRBJ2-2,TRBD2,TGTGCCAGCAGCGTATCGCGACTAGCGGGAGGTGCTATGAACACCGGGGAGCTGTTTTTT,CASSVSRLAGGAMNTGELFF
-,TRBV5-1,TRBJ1-5,-,TGCGCCAGCAGCCCGGAGGGGGGGGTGGATAGCAATCAGCCCCAGCATTTT,CASSPEGGVDSNQPQHF
-,TRBV5-1,TRBJ2-2,TRBD2,TGCGCCACCAGGGAGGGAGGAAACACCGGGGAGCTGTTTTTT,CATREGGNTGELFF
-,TRBV5-1,TRBJ1-4,-,TGCGCCAGCAGCTTTCAACAGGGCGAGGAGAAACTGTTTTTT,CASSFQQGEEKLFF
-,TRBV11-2,TRBJ1-3,-,TGTGCCAGCAGCTTAGCTCCCCTCTCTAACAGGGGAAACACCATATATTTT,CASSLAPLSNRGNTIYF
-,TRBV4-1,TRBJ1-3,-,TGCGCCAGCAGCCCCACCCGGGGGAACTCTGGAAACACCATATATTTT,CASSPTRGNSGNTIYF
-,TRBV5-6,TRBJ2-5,TRBD1,TGTGCCAGCAGCGGGCTCCATGGACAGGGCGAGACCCAGTACTTC,CASSGLHGQGETQYF
-,TRBV20-1,TRBJ2-3,-,TGCAGTGCTGCAGACACAGATACGCAGTATTTT,CSAADTDTQYF
-,TRBV19,TRBJ2-3,TRBD1,TGTGCCAGTAGTATAACGTGGACAGGTCCAGATACGCAGTATTTT,CASSITWTGPDTQYF
-,TRBV2,TRBJ1-5,-,TGTGCCTCCGTCGGGGAGCCAAATCAGCCCCAGCATTTT,CASVGEPNQPQHF
-,TRBV6-2/TRBV6-3,TRBJ1-2,-,TGTGCCAGCAGTTATGCCCTCCGTGACACCACTAACTATGGCTACACCTTC,CASSYALRDTTNYGYTF
few,TRBV28,TRBJ2-2,TRBD2,TGTGCCAGCAGTCTAGCGGGAGCGGACGGGGAGCTGTTTTTT,CASSLAGADGELFF
-,TRBV28,TRBJ2-7,-,TGTGCCAGCAGTTTAGTGGGGGCAGTCTCCTACGAGCAGTACTTC,CASSLVGAVSYEQYF
-,TRBV5-1,TRBJ1-4,-,TGCGCCAGCAGCTTGAAGACAGTGAATGAAAAACTGTTTTTT,CASSLKTVNEKLFF
-,TRBV7-9,TRBJ1-4,-,TGTGCCAGCACCCGGGGGGTAGGGGATGAAAAACTGTTTTTT,CASTRGVGDEKLFF
-,TRBV9,TRBJ2-2,TRBD1,TGTGCCAGCAGCGCCCGCGGCAGGGGGACCACCGGGGAGCTGTTTTTT,CASSARGRGTTGELFF
-,TRBV7-8,TRBJ2-3,TRBD2,TGTGCCAGCAGCCCACCTATAGGGGCGGGAGGTTCAGATACGCAGTATTTT,CASSPPIGAGGSDTQYF
-,TRBV19,TRBJ1-2,-,TGTGCCAGTAGCCGAACAGAGATCTATGGCTACACCTTC,CASSRTEIYGYTF
-,TRBV5-1,TRBJ1-1,TRBD1,TGCGCCAGCAGCTTTACCACAGGGGGCAAAGACACTGAAGCTTTCTTT,CASSFTTGGKDTEAFF
once,TRBV7-2,TRBJ2-1,TRBD2,TGTGCCAGCAGCACATCTAGCGGGGGGGCCTCTGAGCAGTTCTTC,CASSTSSGGASEQFF
-,TRBV13,TRBJ2-7,-,TGTGCCAGCAGCTTAGGGGTACGGGACTACGAGCAGTACTTC,CASSLGVRDYEQYF
-,TRBV7-8,TRBJ2-2,-,-,CASSFGQGVPGELFF
-,TRBV3-1/TRBV3-2,TRBJ1-6,-,TGTGCCAGCAGCCAAGGGGACACTAATTCACCCCTCCACTTT,CASSQGDTNSPLHF
-,TRBV18,TRBJ2-7,TRBD1,TGTGCCAGCTCCCAACAGGGGATCACCTACGAGCAGTACTTC,CASSQQGITYEQYF
-,TRBV29-1,TRBJ1-4,-,TGCAGCGTTGCGAGTGGGCTCAAGCAAAAACTGTTTTTT,CSVASGLKQKLFF
-,TRBV2,TRBJ1-2,-,TGTGCCAGCCTTAGACAGGTTTCTAACTATGGCTACACCTTC,CASLRQVSNYGYTF
-,TRBV19,TRBJ1-6,-,TGTGCCGCCGGGGACCAGGGGACCTATAATTCACCCCTCCACTTT,CAAGDQGTYNSPLHF
-,TRBV7-6,TRBJ1-6,-,TGTGCCAGCAGCTTAGAACTGAATTCACCCCTCCACTTT,CASSLELNSPLHF
-,TRBV9,TRBJ2-3,-,TGTGCCAGCAGCGTAGCCGGGACATCTGAAGATACGCAGTATTTT,CASSVAGTSEDTQYF
-,TRBV4-1,TRBJ2-1,-,TGCGCCAGCAGCCAAAGTGTAACTGTGAATGAGCAGTTCTTC,CASSQSVTVNEQFF
once,TRBV30,TRBJ1-5,TRBD1,TGTGCCTGGAACACAGGGGTCTACAATCAGCCCCAGCATTTT,CAWNTGVYNQPQHF
-,TRBV2,TRBJ1-5,-,TGTGCCAGCAGCCGCCAGGGTCCTAGCAATCAGCCCCAGCATTTT,CASSRQGPSNQPQHF
once,TRBV6-5,TRBJ2-7,TRBD1,TGTGCCAGCGATAGCCAGGACAGGGGGCGGTTCGAGCAGTACTTC,CASDSQDRGRFEQYF
-,TRBV7-8,TRBJ1-4,TRBD1,TGTGCCAGCAGCTTAGAGGGACAGGGCTGGGAAAAACTGTTTTTT,CASSLEGQGWEKLFF
-,TRBV27,TRBJ2-2,-,TGTGCCAGCAGTTTGCAGGGCTCTTCAACCGGGGAGCTGTTTTTT,CASSLQGSSTGELFF
once,TRBV4-1,TRBJ1-4,-,TGCGCCAGCAGCCAAGTAAGCTTGGTAGTGACTAATGAAAAACTGTTTTTT,CASSQVSLVVTNEKLFF
-,TRBV28,TRBJ1-5,-,TGTGCCAGCAGCCTCCAGGGTAGTAGCAATCAGCCCCAGCATTTT,CASSLQGSSNQPQHF
-,TRBV6-5,TRBJ2-7,-,TGTGCCAGCAGGACGACTAGCTACGAGCAGTACTTC,CASRTTSYEQYF
once,TRBV7-4,TRBJ2-1,-,TGTGCCAGCAGCCTCCCTCGGGTTGAGCAGTTCTTC,CASSLPRVEQFF